Sequencing of this T cell receptor (beta chain) was carried out in a study of T cell changes during pregnancy in multiple sclerosis. Profiling relied on immunoSEQ multiplex PCR, and the TCRdb table lists in-frame clones only, not all of them. The repertoire holds over 35,000 clones, with about 95% as singletons. V shed 8 bases and J 1 base; nucleotides not matched to a gene: 9. Germline lookup yields CDR1 LGHNT and CDR2 FRNRAP. The CDR3 extends over 15 amino acids. The sample in question was CD4+ T cells from peripheral blood mononuclear cells, obtained in the second trimester of pregnancy. V is TRBV12-5 and J is TRBJ2-3, with TRBD1 identical over 7 bases. This TCR derives from a female donor with multiple sclerosis, enrolled in a pregnancy study. The CDR3 region is CASTHHRGGTDTQYF. CDR3 DNA: TGTGCTAGTACCCACCACAGGGGAGGCACAGATACGCAGTATTTT.